The present T cell receptor (beta chain) was sequenced within a study of shared clonotypes between healthy human individuals. Whole-study results and caveats: Generation probability values for non-shared clonotypes were lower than those for clonotypes shared by all four donors. As a rule, naive subsets had a larger estimated richness than memory subsets.

This clone occurred once. What it recognizes is unknown. Naive-designated CD8 cells lacked CD45RO, were positively enriched for CCR7, and omitted terminally differentiated effector memory CD45RA+ cells. Germline CDR1 is KGHSH and CDR2 is LQKENI. Trimming cost V 3 bases and J 3 bases; bases outside gene matches: 6. The CDR3 is 17 residues long. The assay was immunoSEQ multiplex PCR, and TCRdb's table has in-frame clones only and misses some. The table lists over 2 million clones, about 95% of them singletons. The sequenced sample was naive CD8+ T cells sorted from blood. The chain uses TRBV18 and TRBJ2-1; TRBD2 aligns across 12 bases. The origin of this receptor is a man aged 18 to 35 in good health. This CDR3 reads CASSPPSGLAGYNEQFF. CDR3 DNA sequence: TGTGCCAGCTCACCGCCCTCGGGACTAGCGGGCTACAATGAGCAGTTCTTC.